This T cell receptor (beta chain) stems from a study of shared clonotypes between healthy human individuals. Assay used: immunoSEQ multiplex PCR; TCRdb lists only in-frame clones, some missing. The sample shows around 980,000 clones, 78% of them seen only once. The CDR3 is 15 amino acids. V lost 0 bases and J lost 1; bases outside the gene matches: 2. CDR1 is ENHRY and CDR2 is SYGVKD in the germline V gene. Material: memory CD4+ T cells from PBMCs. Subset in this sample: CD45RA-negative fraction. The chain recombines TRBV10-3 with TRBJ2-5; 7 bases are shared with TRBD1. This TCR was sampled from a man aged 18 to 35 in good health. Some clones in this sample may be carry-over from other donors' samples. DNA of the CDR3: TGTGCCATCAGTGAGTCGGGACAGACCCAAGAGACCCAGTACTTC. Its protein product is CAISESGQTQETQYF.